The 27 T cell receptor beta chains presented below share a single source sample, sequenced in a study of blood T cell repertoires in COVID-19. The assay was immunoSEQ multiplex PCR, and TCRdb's table has in-frame clones only and misses some. The profile shows 200,000 to 250,000 clones, roughly 82% of them singletons. The sequenced sample was peripheral blood. The receptor set was obtained from a woman of 80 years or more with active or convalescent COVID-19.

V usage is TRBV29-1 and J usage is TRBJ2-7; TRBD1 matches at 10 bases. This CDR3 has 15 residues. The germline V gene has CDR1 SQVTM and CDR2 ANQGSEA. The V gene end was trimmed by 1 base and the J gene end by 3 bases; junction bases not matched to a gene: 6. The CDR3 DNA reads as TGCAGCGTTGAAGTCTACGGGACAGGGGTCTACGAGCAGTACTTC. It specifies CSVEVYGTGVYEQYF.

The chain joins TRBV3-1 (or the pseudogene TRBV3-2) to TRBJ1-5, with 7 bases that match TRBD1. This CDR3 comprises 13 residues. Germline V CDR1 and CDR2: LGHDT, YNNKEL (reference sequence). V gave up 5 bases and J gave up 7 bases; unmatched junction bases: 5. This CDR3 is CASSAGGIQPQHF. The CDR3 region has the DNA TGTGCCAGCAGCGCAGGGGGGATACAGCCCCAGCATTTT.

The V and J genes are TRBV30 and TRBJ2-3; D remains ambiguous. V gave up 3 bases and J gave up 1 base, with 14 bases separating them. Germline assignment: CDR1 GTSNPN and CDR2 SVGIG (reference sequence). The CDR3 consists of 15 residues. The CDR3: CAWSQPNRGTDTQYF. In DNA, the CDR3 is TGTGCCTGGAGCCAACCAAACAGAGGCACAGATACGCAGTATTTT.

The chain recombines TRBV15 with TRBJ2-1; 8 nucleotides line up with TRBD2. Trimming at V came to 10 bases and at J to 0 bases, leaving 14 bases not matched to a gene. Germline V CDR1 and CDR2: LNHNV, YYDKDF (reference sequence). The CDR3 runs to 17 residues. The CDR3 DNA sequence: TGTGCCAGCGGAACTAGCGGCCCACTTAGCTCCTACAATGAGCAGTTCTTC. Its protein is CASGTSGPLSSYNEQFF.

The chain couples TRBV30 to TRBJ1-2; no clear D gene. V dropped 3 bases and J dropped 1 base, with 6 bases sitting between them. The CDR3 runs to 12 residues. Germline V gives CDR1 GTSNPN, CDR2 SVGIG (reference sequence). CDR3 in amino acids: CAWSKNNYGYTF. In DNA form, the CDR3 reads TGTGCCTGGAGCAAAAATAACTATGGCTACACCTTC.

The chain employs TRBV28 and TRBJ1-2; TRBD1 matches 11 bases. This CDR3 has 15 residues. The V and J ends lost 5 bases and 3 bases, in that order; junction bases with no gene match: 5. Germline V CDR1 and CDR2: MDHEN, SYDVKM. The CDR3 nucleotides read TGTGCCAGCAGTAGGGGACAGGGGGTTCACTATGGCTACACCTTC. Translated: CASSRGQGVHYGYTF.

The chain uses TRBV6-5 and TRBJ1-3, with D perhaps TRBD1 (6 bases). The CDR3 consists of 13 residues. Germline V gene sequence: CDR1 MNHEY, CDR2 SVGAGI. Trimming took off 7 bases at V and 2 bases at J, with 9 bases between the two ends. CDR3 region: CASKAGAGNTIYF. CDR3 nucleotides: TGTGCCAGCAAAGCAGGGGCTGGAAACACCATATATTTT.

This chain joins TRBV28 and TRBJ2-5; D is perhaps TRBD2 (6 bases). The V end was cut by 4 bases, the J end by 4 bases, with 16 bases between. There are 15 residues in the CDR3. The germline V gene has CDR1 MDHEN and CDR2 SYDVKM. The chain's CDR3 is CASSYGGPPLETQYF. CDR3 sequence (DNA): TGTGCCAGCAGTTATGGAGGGCCTCCCCTAGAGACCCAGTACTTC.

With respect to this clone: This same CDR3 is encoded by further DNA sequences in the sample. The chain carries TRBV3-1 (or the pseudogene TRBV3-2) and TRBJ2-7, with D uncertain. The V and J ends lost 4 bases and 4 bases respectively, with 8 bases between them. Looked up from germline, CDR1 is LGHDT and CDR2 is YNNKEL (reference sequence). The CDR3 has 12 amino acids. The CDR3 spells CASSPRLYEQYF. The CDR3 coding sequence is TGTGCCAGCAGCCCCCGTCTGTACGAGCAGTACTTC.

The genes are TRBV2 and TRBJ2-5; 16 positions match TRBD2. The V and J ends lost 6 bases and 1 base, in that order; junction bases with no gene match: 8. There are 18 residues in the CDR3. Germline V gene data show CDR1 as SNHLY and CDR2 as FYNNEI. This CDR3 is CASRTGTSGRGAQETQYF. For the CDR3, the DNA is TGTGCCAGCAGAACCGGGACTAGCGGGAGGGGGGCCCAAGAGACCCAGTACTTC.

This sequence joins TRBV5-1 and TRBJ2-7; 9 nucleotides match TRBD1. Germline-derived CDR1 and CDR2 are SGHRS and YFSETQ. CDR3 length equals 15 residues. The J segment lost 6 bases and the V segment lost 0 bases, leaving 7 bases of the junction unmatched. For the CDR3, the DNA is TGCGCCAGCAGCTTGGCACCGGGACAGGGAAGCGAGCAGTACTTC. It is translated as CASSLAPGQGSEQYF.

The sample holds a few counts of this clone. The chain is built from TRBV29-1 and TRBJ2-2; 14 bases line up with TRBD2. V lost 4 bases, J lost 11 bases, and 3 bases stayed unmatched. CDR1 and CDR2 from the germline V gene are SQVTM and ANQGSEA. The CDR3 is 13 amino acids. In DNA, the CDR3 is TGCAGCGTTGCAGGGACTAGCGGGAGTGAGCTGTTTTTT. As protein: CSVAGTSGSELFF.

A note on this clone: A read error is possible here, since a much larger clone lies one base away. The rearrangement joins TRBV6-6 to TRBJ2-5, with 7 bases matching TRBD2. V lost 6 bases and J lost 5; bases outside the gene matches: 3. The CDR3 loop spans 12 amino acids. CDR1 MNHNY and CDR2 SVGAGI come from the germline V gene (reference sequence). This CDR3 reads CASSPGRETQYF. As DNA, the CDR3 is TGTGCCAGCAGCCCCGGGAGGGAGACCCAGTACTTC.

The chain employs TRBV12-5 and TRBJ1-2, with 9 bases fitting TRBD1. There are 18 residues in the CDR3. With 5 bases clipped from V and 2 bases from J, the junction kept 15 bases outside the gene matches. The germline CDR1 and CDR2 sequences are LGHNT and FRNRAP. Here the CDR3 reads CASGKGPNQGTGNYGYTF. The CDR3, as DNA: TGTGCTAGTGGTAAGGGCCCTAATCAAGGGACAGGGAACTATGGCTACACCTTC.

V is TRBV19 and J is TRBJ1-2; D possibly corresponds to TRBD1 (5 bases). The V end lost 3 bases, the J end lost 6 bases, and 8 bases lay between the germline ends. Germline CDR1 LNHDA, CDR2 SQIVND (reference sequence). The length of the CDR3 is 12 residues. The CDR3 DNA follows: TGTGCCAGTAGTATTCAAGGGGATGGCTACACCTTC. Encoded protein: CASSIQGDGYTF.

This sequence joins TRBV5-6 and TRBJ2-3; D is possibly TRBD1 (6 bases). The V end was cut by 2 bases, the J end by 5 bases, with 18 bases between. CDR1 SGHDT and CDR2 YYEEEE come from the germline V gene. The CDR3 covers 16 residues. Here the CDR3 reads CASSFPGQGIIDTQYF. In nucleotides, the CDR3 is TGTGCCAGCAGCTTCCCTGGGCAGGGGATAATAGATACGCAGTATTTT.

This rearrangement joins TRBV28 to TRBJ1-2, with TRBD1 identical over 8 bases. CDR3 length equals 13 residues. Germline CDR1 reads MDHEN; CDR2 reads SYDVKM. Trimming at V came to 6 bases and at J to 5 bases, leaving 5 bases not matched to a gene. The CDR3 nucleotides read TGTGCCAGCAGCCGGACAGGGCGATATGGCTACACCTTC. The encoded protein is CASSRTGRYGYTF.

The V call is TRBV20-1, the J call TRBJ1-5, with a possible D match to TRBD1 (6 bases). With 3 bases removed from V and 7 bases from J, the gap between germline ends came to 16 bases. Germline lookup yields CDR1 DFQATT and CDR2 SNEGSKA (reference sequence). The CDR3 consists of 14 residues. Here the CDR3 reads CSASISGDVQPQHF. As DNA, the CDR3 is TGCAGTGCTAGTATTTCAGGGGACGTCCAGCCCCAGCATTTT.

The DNA of the CDR3 is TGTGCCAGCAGCTTAGATGTGGTAGCGGCCCCCTACGAGCAGTACTTC. It is translated as CASSLDVVAAPYEQYF. The V and J genes are TRBV11-2 and TRBJ2-7, with TRBD2 as a possible D gene (6 bases). Germline CDR1 SGHAT, CDR2 FQNNGV. The CDR3 loop spans 16 amino acids. V shed 0 bases and J shed 2 bases, with 14 bases lying between them.

This clone was picked up a small number of times. V usage is TRBV2 and J usage is TRBJ1-3; D is unclear. The ends were cut back, 3 bases at V and 1 base at J, with 4 bases in the middle. The V gene's germline CDR1 is SNHLY and CDR2 FYNNEI. The CDR3 sequence is 13 residues long. The CDR3 bases are TGTGCCAGCAGTGAGGAGTCTGGAAACACCATATATTTT. It yields the protein CASSEESGNTIYF.

This chain links TRBV28 with TRBJ2-5, with a weak D call TRBD1 (5 bases). The V gene lost 5 bases and the J gene lost 1 base, with 11 bases spanning the gap. Looked up from germline, CDR1 is MDHEN and CDR2 is SYDVKM. The CDR3 totals 14 residues. The CDR3 region has the DNA TGTGCCAGCAGTCGAACAGGATCCCAAGAGACCCAGTACTTC. Translated, it gives CASSRTGSQETQYF. The full variable domain, with the rest looked up from reference TRBV28 and TRBJ2-5, is DVKVTQSSRYLVKRTGEKVFLECVQDMDHENMFWYRQDPGLGLRLIYFSYDVKMKEKGDIPEGYSVSREKKERFSLILESASTNQTSMYLCASSRTGSQETQYFGPGTRLLVL.

V is TRBV20-1 and J is TRBJ2-7; D not certain. This CDR3 has 13 residues. The V gene's germline CDR1 is DFQATT and CDR2 SNEGSKA (reference sequence). V shed 3 bases and J shed 2 bases, with 11 bases lying between them. The CDR3 reads CSASSGPTYEQYF. CDR3 sequence (DNA): TGCAGTGCTAGTTCGGGTCCTACCTACGAGCAGTACTTC.

This chain joins TRBV7-9 and TRBJ2-1; D is ambiguous. The V gene's germline CDR1 is SEHNR and CDR2 FQNEAQ (reference sequence). The CDR3 is 12 amino acids. Trimming removed 5 bases from V and 6 bases from J, with 8 bases in between. The chain's CDR3 is CASSPQINEQFF. For the CDR3, the DNA is TGTGCCAGCAGCCCACAAATCAATGAGCAGTTCTTC. Combining the CDR3 with reference TRBV7-9 and TRBJ2-1 gives the whole variable domain DTGVSQNPRHKITKRGQNVTFRCDPISEHNRLYWYRQTLGQGPEFLTYFQNEAQLEKSRLLSDRFSAERPKGSFSTLEIQRTEQGDSAMYLCASSPQINEQFFGPGTRLTVL.

The V and J genes are TRBV7-2 and TRBJ2-2; 7 bases line up with TRBD1. The CDR3 runs to 16 residues. The V segment lost 4 bases and the J segment 1 base; nucleotides outside the gene matches: 6. CDR1 is SGHTA and CDR2 is FQGNSA in the germline V gene. Here the CDR3 DNA reads TGTGCCAGCAGCTCCCCTGACAGGGTGAACACCGGGGAGCTGTTTTTT. Its translation: CASSSPDRVNTGELFF. Full variable domain (outside the CDR3, taken from reference TRBV7-2 and TRBJ2-2): GAGVSQSPSNKVTEKGKDVELRCDPISGHTALYWYRQSLGQGLEFLIYFQGNSAPDKSGLPSDRFSAERTGGSVSTLTIQRTQQEDSAVYLCASSSPDRVNTGELFFGEGSRLTVL.

The chain joins TRBV28 to TRBJ1-6; 8 positions match TRBD1. The CDR3 extends over 15 amino acids. The ends lost 9 bases at V and 6 bases at J; junction bases unmatched: 10. Germline CDR1 and CDR2: MDHEN and SYDVKM. The CDR3 coding sequence is TGTGCCAGTTTAACAACAGGGGGACGTAATTCACCCCTCCACTTT. As protein: CASLTTGGRNSPLHF.

The chain is built from TRBV10-3 and TRBJ1-3; D ambiguous. The ends were cut back, 7 bases at V and 2 bases at J, with 12 bases in the middle. From germline, CDR1 is ENHRY and CDR2 SYGVKD. This CDR3 is built from 14 residues. In DNA, the CDR3 is TGTGCCATCAAGGGAGACGGAACTGGAAACACCATATATTTT. Its protein is CAIKGDGTGNTIYF.

The chain links TRBV2 to TRBJ2-7, with TRBD1 matching over 10 bases. The germline V gene encodes CDR1 SNHLY and CDR2 FYNNEI. CDR3 length equals 14 residues. V shed 6 bases, J shed 5 bases, and the junction held 7 bases outside the gene matches. Here the CDR3 reads CASSGTGVLNEQYF. CDR3 in DNA: TGTGCCAGCAGCGGGACAGGGGTCCTCAACGAGCAGTACTTC. The whole variable domain, remainder taken from reference TRBV2 and TRBJ2-7, is EPEVTQTPSHQVTQMGQEVILRCVPISNHLYFYWYRQILGQKVEFLVSFYNNEISEKSEIFDDQFSVERPDGSNFTLKIRSTKLEDSAMYFCASSGTGVLNEQYFGPGTRLTVT.